This TCR beta chain derives from a study of blood T cell repertoires in COVID-19. Libraries were prepared by immunoSEQ multiplex PCR; TCRdb keeps only in-frame clonotypes and omits some of them. The sample includes 250,000 or so clones, over 70% of them seen just once. Trimming took 2 bases from V and 8 from J, leaving 10 bases between them. The CDR3 runs 13 residues. Germline CDR1 MRHNA, CDR2 SNTAGT. J is TRBJ2-1 and V is TRBV6-4; D might be TRBD2 (5 bases). This receptor was identified in a woman aged 40 to 50 who had recovered from COVID-19. Sample: peripheral blood. The CDR3 loop is CASSDPNGDEQFF. In nucleotides, the CDR3 is TGTGCCAGCAGTGACCCCAACGGGGATGAGCAGTTCTTC.